This TCR beta chain was identified during a study of blood T cells in healthy people across ages. Primers used in a second PCR of roughly 6 to 12 cycles were a sample-barcoded 5' primer and a J-beta primer mix. Each single sample gave us at least 2.5 million CDR3-containing paired-end reads. Using its own MiXCR run on the 5' RACE reads, TCRdb lists one record per CDR3 protein. The sample contains roughly 1.6 million distinct CDR3 sequences, approximately 32% of which appear only once. Findings of the study overall: For the donors, CMV status was unknown and possibly confounded expanded clonotype changes. Unsorted PBMC material precluded a definitive naive versus antigen-experienced comparison.

Each sample provided at least 5 micrograms of extracted total RNA. This clonotype was counted a few times. Antigen specificity is unknown. What was sequenced was blood. This clonotype originated in a woman in her thirties in good health.

This CDR3 is CASSPRVNEQYF. CDR3 DNA sequence: TGTGCCAGCTCACCACGCGTAAACGAGCAGTACTTC. The chain uses TRBV18 and TRBJ2-7; D call uncertain. CDR1 and CDR2 (germline): KGHSH, LQKENI. This CDR3 comprises 12 residues. V was pared by 1 base and J by 5 bases, with 6 bases between. The full variable domain, completed using reference TRBV18 and TRBJ2-7, is NAGVMQNPRHLVRRRGQEARLRCSPMKGHSHVYWYRQLPEEGLKFMVYLQKENIIDESGMPKERFSAEFPKEGPSILRIQQVVRGDSAAYFCASSPRVNEQYFGPGTRLTVT.